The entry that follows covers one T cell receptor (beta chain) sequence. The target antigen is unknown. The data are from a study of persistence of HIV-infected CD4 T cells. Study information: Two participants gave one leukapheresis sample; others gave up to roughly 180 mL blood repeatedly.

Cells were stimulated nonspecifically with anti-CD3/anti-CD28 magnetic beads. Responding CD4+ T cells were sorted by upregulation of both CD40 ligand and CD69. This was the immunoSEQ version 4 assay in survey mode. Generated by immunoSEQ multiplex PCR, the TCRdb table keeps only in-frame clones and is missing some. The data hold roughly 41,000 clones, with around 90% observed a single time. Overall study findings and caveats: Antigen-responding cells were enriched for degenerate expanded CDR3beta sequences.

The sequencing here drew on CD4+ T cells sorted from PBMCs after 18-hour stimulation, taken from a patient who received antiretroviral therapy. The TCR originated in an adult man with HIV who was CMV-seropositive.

The CDR3 nucleotides are TGTGCCTGGAGCATCACAGGGGCGGCCGGGGGTGGCTACACCTTC. It specifies CAWSITGAAGGGYTF. The chain has TRBV30 and TRBJ1-2; 7 bases fit TRBD1. CDR1 is GTSNPN, CDR2 SVGIG, per germline (reference sequence). The CDR3 sequence is 15 residues long. Trimming removed 3 bases from V and 7 bases from J; junction bases left unmatched: 14.